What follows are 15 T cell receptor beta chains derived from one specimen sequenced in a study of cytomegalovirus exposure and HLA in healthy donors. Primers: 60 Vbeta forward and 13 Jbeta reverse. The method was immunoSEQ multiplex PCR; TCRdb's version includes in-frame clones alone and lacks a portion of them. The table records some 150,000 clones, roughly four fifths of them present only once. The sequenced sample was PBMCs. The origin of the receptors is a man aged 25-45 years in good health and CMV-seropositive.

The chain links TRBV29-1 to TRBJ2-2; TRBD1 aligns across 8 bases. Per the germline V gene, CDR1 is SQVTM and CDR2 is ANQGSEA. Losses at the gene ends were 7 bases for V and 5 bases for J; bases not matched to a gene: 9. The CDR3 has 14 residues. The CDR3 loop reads CSARPGQGTGELFF. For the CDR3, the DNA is TGCAGCGCCCGTCCCGGACAGGGAACCGGGGAGCTGTTTTTT.

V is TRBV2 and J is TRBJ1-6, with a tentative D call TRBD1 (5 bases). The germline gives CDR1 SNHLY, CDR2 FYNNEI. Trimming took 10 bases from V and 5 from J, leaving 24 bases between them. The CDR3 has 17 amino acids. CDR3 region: CATHGQGLRSDNSPLHF. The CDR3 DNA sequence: TGTGCCACTCACGGGCAGGGCCTTAGATCGGATAATTCACCCCTCCACTTT.

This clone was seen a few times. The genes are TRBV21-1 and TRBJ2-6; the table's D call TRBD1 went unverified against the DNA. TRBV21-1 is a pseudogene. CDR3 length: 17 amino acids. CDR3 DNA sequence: TGTGCCAGCAGCATCAGGATAAGGGGCTCTGGGGCCAACGGCCTGACTTTC. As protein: CASSIRIRGSGANGLTF.

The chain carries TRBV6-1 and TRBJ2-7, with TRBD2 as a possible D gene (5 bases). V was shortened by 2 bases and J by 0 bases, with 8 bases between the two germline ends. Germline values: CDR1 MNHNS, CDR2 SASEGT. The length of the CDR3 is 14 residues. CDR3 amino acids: CASSEREGSYEQYF. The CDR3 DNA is TGTGCCAGCAGTGAAAGAGAGGGCTCCTACGAGCAGTACTTC.

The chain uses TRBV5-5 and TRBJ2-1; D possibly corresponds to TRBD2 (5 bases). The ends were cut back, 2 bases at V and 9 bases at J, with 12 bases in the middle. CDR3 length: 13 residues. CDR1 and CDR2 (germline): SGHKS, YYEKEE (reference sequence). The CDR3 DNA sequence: TGTGCCAGCAGCTTATACCATCGGGGTGAGCAGTTCTTC. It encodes CASSLYHRGEQFF. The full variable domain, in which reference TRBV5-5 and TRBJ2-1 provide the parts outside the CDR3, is DAGVTQSPTHLIKTRGQQVTLRCSPISGHKSVSWYQQVLGQGPQFIFQYYEKEERGRGNFPDRFSARQFPNYSSELNVNALLLGDSALYLCASSLYHRGEQFFGPGTRLTVL.

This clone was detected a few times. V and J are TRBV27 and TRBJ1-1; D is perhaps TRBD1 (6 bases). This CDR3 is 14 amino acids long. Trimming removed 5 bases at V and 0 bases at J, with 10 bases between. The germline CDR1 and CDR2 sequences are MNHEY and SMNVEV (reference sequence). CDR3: CASSTRQVNTEAFF. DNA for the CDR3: TGTGCCAGCAGTACCCGACAGGTGAACACTGAAGCTTTCTTT.

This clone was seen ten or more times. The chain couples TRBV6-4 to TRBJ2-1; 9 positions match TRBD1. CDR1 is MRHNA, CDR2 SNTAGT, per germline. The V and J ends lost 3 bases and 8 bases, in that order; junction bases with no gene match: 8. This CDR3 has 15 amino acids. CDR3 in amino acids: CASSEKGQGSDEQFF. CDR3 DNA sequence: TGTGCCAGCAGTGAGAAGGGACAGGGTAGCGATGAGCAGTTCTTC.

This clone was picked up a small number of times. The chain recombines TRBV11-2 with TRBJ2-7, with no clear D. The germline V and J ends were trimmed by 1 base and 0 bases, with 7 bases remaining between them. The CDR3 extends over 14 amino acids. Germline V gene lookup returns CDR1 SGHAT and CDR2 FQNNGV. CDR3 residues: CASSLATNSYEQYF. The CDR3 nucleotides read TGTGCCAGCAGCTTAGCGACAAACTCCTACGAGCAGTACTTC.

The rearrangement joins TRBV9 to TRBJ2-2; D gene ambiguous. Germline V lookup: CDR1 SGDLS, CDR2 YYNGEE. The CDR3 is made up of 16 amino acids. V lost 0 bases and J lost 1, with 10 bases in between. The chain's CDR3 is CASSVGAVLNTGELFF. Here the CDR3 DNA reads TGTGCCAGCAGCGTAGGTGCGGTCCTGAACACCGGGGAGCTGTTTTTT.

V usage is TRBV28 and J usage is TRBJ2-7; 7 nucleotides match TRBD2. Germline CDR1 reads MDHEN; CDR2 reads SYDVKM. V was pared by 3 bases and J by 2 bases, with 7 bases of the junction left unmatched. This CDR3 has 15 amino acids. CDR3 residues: CASSLWLAETYEQYF. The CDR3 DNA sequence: TGTGCCAGCAGTTTGTGGCTAGCGGAAACCTACGAGCAGTACTTC.

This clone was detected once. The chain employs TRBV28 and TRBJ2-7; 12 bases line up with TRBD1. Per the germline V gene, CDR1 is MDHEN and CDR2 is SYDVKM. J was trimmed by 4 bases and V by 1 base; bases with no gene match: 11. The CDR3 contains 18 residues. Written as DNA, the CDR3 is TGTGCCAGCAGTTTATTAATCCCTGGGACAGGGGGCAAGTACGAGCAGTACTTC. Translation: CASSLLIPGTGGKYEQYF.

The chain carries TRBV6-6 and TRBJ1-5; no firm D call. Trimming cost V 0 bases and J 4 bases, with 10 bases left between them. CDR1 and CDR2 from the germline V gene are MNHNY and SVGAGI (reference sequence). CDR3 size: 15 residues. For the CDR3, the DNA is TGTGCCAGCAGTTACTCGAATGTAGAGAATCAGCCCCAGCATTTT. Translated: CASSYSNVENQPQHF.

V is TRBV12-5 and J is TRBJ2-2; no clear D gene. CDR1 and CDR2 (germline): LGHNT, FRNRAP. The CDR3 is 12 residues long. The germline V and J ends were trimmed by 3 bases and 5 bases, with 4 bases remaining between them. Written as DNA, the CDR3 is TGTGCTAGTGGTTTTGAGACCGGGGAGCTGTTTTTT. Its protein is CASGFETGELFF. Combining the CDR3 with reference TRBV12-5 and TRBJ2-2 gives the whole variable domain DARVTQTPRHKVTEMGQEVTMRCQPILGHNTVFWYRQTMMQGLELLAYFRNRAPLDDSGMPKDRFSAEMPDATLATLKIQPSEPRDSAVYFCASGFETGELFFGEGSRLTVL.

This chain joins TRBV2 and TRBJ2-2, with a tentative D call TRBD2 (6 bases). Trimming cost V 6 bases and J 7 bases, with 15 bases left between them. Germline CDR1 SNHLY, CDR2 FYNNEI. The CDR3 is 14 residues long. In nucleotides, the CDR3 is TGTGCCAGCAGGACCCCGGGGGTAGGCGGGGAGCTGTTTTTT. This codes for CASRTPGVGGELFF.

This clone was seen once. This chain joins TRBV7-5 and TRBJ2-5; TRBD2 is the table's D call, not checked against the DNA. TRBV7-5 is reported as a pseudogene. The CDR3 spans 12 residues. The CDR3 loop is CVRNYEPETQYF. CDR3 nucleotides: TGTGTCAGAAACTACGAGCCGGAGACCCAGTACTTC.